This entry features one T cell receptor beta chain sequence. PCR used 60 Vbeta primers and 13 Jbeta primers. Generated by immunoSEQ multiplex PCR, the TCRdb table keeps only in-frame clones and is missing some. This sample has over 65,000 clones, with 65% to 80% found just once. These data belong to a study of cytomegalovirus exposure and HLA in healthy donors. The CDR3 runs 15 residues. V lost 2 bases and J lost 2, with 12 bases in between. Germline V lookup: CDR1 SGHRS, CDR2 YFSETQ. The clonotype comes from a human donor in good health. This chain joins TRBV5-1 and TRBJ2-3; D gene uncertain. Source material: PBMCs. For the CDR3, the DNA is TGCGCCAGCAGCTTCGCGGAAATTCTCACAGATACGCAGTATTTT. This codes for CASSFAEILTDTQYF.